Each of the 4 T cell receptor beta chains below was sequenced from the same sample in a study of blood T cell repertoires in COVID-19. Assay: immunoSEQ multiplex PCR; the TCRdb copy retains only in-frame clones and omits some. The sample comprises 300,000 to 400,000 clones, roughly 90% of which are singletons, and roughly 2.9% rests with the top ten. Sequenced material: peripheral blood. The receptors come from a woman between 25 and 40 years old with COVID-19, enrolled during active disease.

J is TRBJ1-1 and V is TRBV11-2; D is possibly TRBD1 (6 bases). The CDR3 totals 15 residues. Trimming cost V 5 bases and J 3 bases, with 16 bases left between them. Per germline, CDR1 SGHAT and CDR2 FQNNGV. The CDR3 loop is CASSPTTTGYTEAFF. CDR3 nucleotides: TGTGCCAGCAGCCCCACGACGACAGGATACACTGAAGCTTTCTTT.

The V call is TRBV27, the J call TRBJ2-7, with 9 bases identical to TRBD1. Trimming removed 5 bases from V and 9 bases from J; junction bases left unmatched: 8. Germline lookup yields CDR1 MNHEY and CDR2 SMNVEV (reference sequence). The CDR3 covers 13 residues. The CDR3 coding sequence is TGTGCCAGCAGTCTCTCACAGGGGGCAGGGCAGTACTTC. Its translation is CASSLSQGAGQYF.

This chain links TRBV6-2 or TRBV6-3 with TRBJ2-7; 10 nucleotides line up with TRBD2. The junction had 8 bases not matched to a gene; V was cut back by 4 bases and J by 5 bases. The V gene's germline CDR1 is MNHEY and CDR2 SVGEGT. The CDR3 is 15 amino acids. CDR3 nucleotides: TGTGCCAGCAGTTCGTCCCTAGCGGGAGCCGACGAGCAGTACTTC. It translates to CASSSSLAGADEQYF.

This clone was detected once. DNA of the CDR3: TGTGCCAGCAGCACCTCTAGCGGGGGTCTCCCCGAGACCCAGTACTTC. Protein: CASSTSSGGLPETQYF. The chain combines TRBV5-4 with TRBJ2-5; the match to TRBD2 covers 10 bases. Trimming cost V 4 bases and J 5 bases; bases outside gene matches: 11. Per the germline V gene, CDR1 is SGHNT and CDR2 is YYREEE (reference sequence). The CDR3 is 16 residues long.